These 12 T cell receptor beta chains were sequenced from one sample in a study of beta chain features in type 1 diabetes. The sequenced template was cDNA made from the entire isolated RNA. TCRdb's copy holds only in-frame clones and misses some; the assay was immunoSEQ multiplex PCR. The sample has 860,000 or so clones, roughly 15% seen once. Sequencing input: naive CD4+ T cells from blood. The receptors come from a woman in her late teens or twenties in good health.

In this sample, this clone turned up a few times. J is TRBJ1-2 and V is TRBV19; the match to TRBD1 covers 9 bases. Trimming cost V 2 bases and J 2 bases; bases outside gene matches: 0. Germline assignment: CDR1 LNHDA and CDR2 SQIVND (reference sequence). This CDR3 has 14 amino acids. The CDR3 protein is CASSITGGNYGYTF. For the CDR3, the DNA is TGTGCCAGTAGTATAACAGGGGGCAACTATGGCTACACCTTC.

This clone was counted between two and nine times. The V and J genes are TRBV7-9 and TRBJ1-5, with a tentative D call TRBD1 (6 bases). Trimming cost V 4 bases and J 4 bases, with 14 bases left between them. CDR3 length: 15 amino acids. CDR1 SEHNR and CDR2 FQNEAQ come from the germline V gene (reference sequence). CDR3 in amino acids: CASSSGWTANQPQHF. In nucleotides, the CDR3 is TGTGCCAGCAGCTCCGGTTGGACAGCTAATCAGCCCCAGCATTTT.

The DNA of the CDR3 is TGTGCCAGCAGCCCTGGACTAGCGGGAGGCTACAATGAGCAGTTCTTC. Encoded protein: CASSPGLAGGYNEQFF. The chain uses TRBV11-3 and TRBJ2-1, with 14 bases lining up with TRBD2. Trimming removed 5 bases from V and 3 bases from J; junction bases left unmatched: 3. The CDR3 has 16 residues. Germline CDR1 is SGHNT and CDR2 is YENEEA.

As for this clone: Additional DNA sequences in this sample encode the identical CDR3. The V gene is TRBV6-5, the J gene TRBJ2-7; perhaps TRBD2 as D (6 bases). Germline assignment: CDR1 MNHEY and CDR2 SVGAGI. Trimming left V 6 bases short and J 1 base short, with 10 bases between. The CDR3 extends over 13 amino acids. The CDR3 DNA reads as TGTGCCAGCAGGTACGGGAGTTCCTACGAGCAGTACTTC. This translates into CASRYGSSYEQYF.

The genes are TRBV18 and TRBJ1-2; D remains ambiguous. Trimming left V 0 bases short and J 8 bases short, with 16 bases between. This CDR3 has 15 residues. Germline lookup yields CDR1 KGHSH and CDR2 LQKENI. CDR3 in amino acids: CASSPPTRLDMGYTF. CDR3 in DNA: TGTGCCAGCTCACCACCGACGAGGCTGGATATGGGCTACACCTTC.

This clone turned up a few times. The V and J genes are TRBV28 and TRBJ2-3; 9 positions agree with TRBD2. Germline-derived CDR1 and CDR2 are MDHEN and SYDVKM. The V segment lost 7 bases and the J segment 4 bases; nucleotides outside the gene matches: 12. The CDR3 runs 16 residues. The CDR3 protein is CASMATFSGSPDTQYF. CDR3 DNA: TGTGCCAGCATGGCTACCTTTAGCGGGAGTCCAGATACGCAGTATTTT.

The V and J genes are TRBV9 and TRBJ2-6; 8 nucleotides line up with TRBD1. Per the germline V gene, CDR1 is SGDLS and CDR2 is YYNGEE. V shed 4 bases and J 4 bases; nucleotides not matched to a gene: 4. The CDR3 sequence is 15 residues long. For the CDR3, the DNA is TGTGCCAGCAGCCTGGGACAGGTGGGGGCCAACGTCCTGACTTTC. It specifies CASSLGQVGANVLTF.

This clone has a handful of counts. J is TRBJ2-7 and V is TRBV27, with TRBD2 identical over 11 bases. Looked up from germline, CDR1 is MNHEY and CDR2 is SMNVEV (reference sequence). CDR3 size: 19 residues. V shed 5 bases, J shed 4 bases, and the junction held 19 bases outside the gene matches. The chain's CDR3 is CASSPSRTSGQRRAYEQYF. For the CDR3, the DNA is TGTGCCAGCAGTCCCTCGCGGACTAGCGGGCAACGAAGGGCGTACGAGCAGTACTTC.

The DNA of the CDR3 is TGTGCCAGCAGTTTCTGGGACAGGGGGCTGGAGACCCAGTACTTC. This encodes CASSFWDRGLETQYF. V is TRBV27 and J is TRBJ2-5, with 12 bases identical to TRBD1. The CDR3 is 15 amino acids. Germline loops: CDR1 MNHEY, CDR2 SMNVEV (reference sequence). With 3 bases clipped from V and 5 bases from J, the junction kept 4 bases outside the gene matches.

On this clone itself: One end of the junction fails to match germline, which may point to a read error. This sequence joins TRBV7-3 and TRBJ2-1; D unresolved. The CDR3 runs to 14 residues. Germline loops: CDR1 SGHTA, CDR2 FQGTGA. CDR3 region: CASSLTLDNNEQFF. DNA for the CDR3: TGTGCCAGCAGCCTAACCCTCGACAACAATGAGCAGTTCTTC.

The sample holds a few counts of this clone. The rearrangement uses TRBV2 and TRBJ1-1; D not certain. Germline CDR1 SNHLY, CDR2 FYNNEI. Deletions cut 6 bases from V and 1 base from J, with 9 bases between. The CDR3 covers 13 residues. This CDR3 reads CASSPEENTEAFF. CDR3 sequence (DNA): TGTGCCAGCAGCCCCGAAGAGAACACTGAAGCTTTCTTT.

The V and J genes are TRBV6-5 and TRBJ1-1; TRBD1 aligns across 7 bases. Per the germline V gene, CDR1 is MNHEY and CDR2 is SVGAGI. The junction had 3 bases not matched to a gene; V was cut back by 2 bases and J by 0 bases. This CDR3 has 15 residues. Here the CDR3 DNA reads TGTGCCAGCAGTTACGGGGACAGAATGAACACTGAAGCTTTCTTT. As protein: CASSYGDRMNTEAFF.